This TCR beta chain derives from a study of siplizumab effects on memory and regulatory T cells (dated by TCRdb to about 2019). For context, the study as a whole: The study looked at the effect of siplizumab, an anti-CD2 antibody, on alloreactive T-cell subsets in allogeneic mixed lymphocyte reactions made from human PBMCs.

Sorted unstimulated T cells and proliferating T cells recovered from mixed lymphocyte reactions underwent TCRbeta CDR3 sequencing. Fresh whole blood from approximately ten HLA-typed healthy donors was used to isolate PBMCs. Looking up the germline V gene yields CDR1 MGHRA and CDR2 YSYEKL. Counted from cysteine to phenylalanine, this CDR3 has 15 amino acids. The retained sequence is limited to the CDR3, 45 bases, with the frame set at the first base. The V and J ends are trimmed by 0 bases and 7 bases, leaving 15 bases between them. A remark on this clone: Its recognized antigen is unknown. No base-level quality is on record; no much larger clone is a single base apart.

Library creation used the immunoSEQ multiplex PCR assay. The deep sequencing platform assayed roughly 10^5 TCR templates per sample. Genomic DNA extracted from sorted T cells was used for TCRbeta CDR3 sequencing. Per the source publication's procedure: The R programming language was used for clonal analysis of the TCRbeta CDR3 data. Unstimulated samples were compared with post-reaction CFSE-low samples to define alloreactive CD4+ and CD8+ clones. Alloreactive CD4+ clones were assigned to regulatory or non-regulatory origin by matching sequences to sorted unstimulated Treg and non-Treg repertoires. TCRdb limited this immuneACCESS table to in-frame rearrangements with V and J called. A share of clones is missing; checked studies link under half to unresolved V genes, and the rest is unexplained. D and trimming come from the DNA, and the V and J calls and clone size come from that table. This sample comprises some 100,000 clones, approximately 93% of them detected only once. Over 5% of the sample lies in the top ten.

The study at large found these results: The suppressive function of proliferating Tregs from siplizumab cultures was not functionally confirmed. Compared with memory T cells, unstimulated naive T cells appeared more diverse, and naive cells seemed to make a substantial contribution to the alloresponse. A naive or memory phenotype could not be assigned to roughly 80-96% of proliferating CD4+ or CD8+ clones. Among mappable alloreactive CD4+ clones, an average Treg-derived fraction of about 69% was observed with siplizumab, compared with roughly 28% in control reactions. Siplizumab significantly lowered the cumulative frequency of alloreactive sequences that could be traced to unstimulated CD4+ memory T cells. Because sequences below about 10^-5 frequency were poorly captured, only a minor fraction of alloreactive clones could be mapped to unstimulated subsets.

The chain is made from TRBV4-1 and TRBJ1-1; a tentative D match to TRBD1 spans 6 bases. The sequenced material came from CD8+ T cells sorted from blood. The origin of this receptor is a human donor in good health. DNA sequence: TGCGCCAGCAGCCAAGATTCGGACAGAGAGCTTGAAGCTTTCTTT. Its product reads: CASSQDSDRELEAFF.